This TCR beta chain was sequenced in a study of blood T cells in healthy people across ages. The study, taken as a whole, reports: In these data, TCR beta diversity tracked strongly with naive T cell percentage.

For this clonotype: The antigen is unknown. A junction end diverges from the germline sequence, so it may reflect a read error.

Alongside a J-beta primer mix, a sample-barcoded 5' primer served in a second PCR lasting roughly 6 to 11 cycles. Per-sample output comprised a minimum of 2.5 million paired-end reads containing CDR3. Via MiXCR, TCRdb re-called the 5' RACE reads, giving one row per CDR3 protein. The sample carries around 1,500,000 distinct CDR3 sequences, 42% recorded once. Germline V gene lookup returns CDR1 SQVTM and CDR2 ANQGSEA. The CDR3 is 13 residues long. Each individual donor underwent a draw of ten milliliters of peripheral blood. Total RNA was extracted at no less than 6 micrograms per sample. The TCR originated in a woman aged 18-29 years in good health. The V and J genes are TRBV29-1 and TRBJ2-1; 7 nucleotides match TRBD2. The sequenced sample consisted of blood. DNA for the CDR3: TGCAGCGTTGGGCTAGCGGATTACAATAAGCAGTTCTTC. Its protein product is CSVGLADYNKQFF.